The source of this TCR beta chain is a study of T cell responses to AZD1222 COVID-19 vaccine. As for the study in general: Pooling covered second doses at about 4 or about 12 weeks.

Using immunoSEQ multiplex PCR, the repertoire was profiled, and TCRdb retains in-frame clones only, with some absent. Of roughly 180,000 clones listed, 90% are singletons. V dropped 4 bases and J dropped 5; count of bases not matched to a gene: 13. The CDR3 runs 19 residues. CDR1 SGHRS and CDR2 YFSETQ come from the germline V gene. The TCR originated in an adult in good health. The sequencing used peripheral blood, collected on day 0 of AZD1222 vaccination. The chain is built from TRBV5-1 and TRBJ2-3; 16 nucleotides align to TRBD2. The CDR3 is CASSPTVPGLAGGGDTQYF. CDR3 DNA sequence: TGCGCCAGCAGCCCGACCGTCCCGGGACTAGCGGGGGGGGGAGATACGCAGTATTTT.